The clone carrying this T cell receptor (beta chain) was seen once. PCR involved 60 Vbeta and 13 Jbeta primers. TCRdb's table, derived via immunoSEQ multiplex PCR, lists solely in-frame clones and lacks some. The sample consists of over 95,000 clones, around 76% of them appearing once. CDR1 is SEHNR and CDR2 is FQNEAQ in the germline V gene (reference sequence). With V trimmed by 6 bases and J by 5 bases, 10 bases remained unmatched. CDR3 size: 15 residues. The source of the sample is a study of cytomegalovirus exposure and HLA in healthy donors. As for the study in general: Across 350 to 400 genotyped donors, 81% landed in the Caucasian-associated ancestry cluster.

The source material was PBMCs. The sequence was collected from a woman between 35 and 50 years old in good health and CMV-seropositive. The chain employs TRBV7-9 and TRBJ2-1; 7 bases are shared with TRBD1. The CDR3 DNA reads as TGTGCCAGCAGTTTGAGACAGGGCTCTGACAATGAGCAGTTCTTC. The encoded protein is CASSLRQGSDNEQFF.